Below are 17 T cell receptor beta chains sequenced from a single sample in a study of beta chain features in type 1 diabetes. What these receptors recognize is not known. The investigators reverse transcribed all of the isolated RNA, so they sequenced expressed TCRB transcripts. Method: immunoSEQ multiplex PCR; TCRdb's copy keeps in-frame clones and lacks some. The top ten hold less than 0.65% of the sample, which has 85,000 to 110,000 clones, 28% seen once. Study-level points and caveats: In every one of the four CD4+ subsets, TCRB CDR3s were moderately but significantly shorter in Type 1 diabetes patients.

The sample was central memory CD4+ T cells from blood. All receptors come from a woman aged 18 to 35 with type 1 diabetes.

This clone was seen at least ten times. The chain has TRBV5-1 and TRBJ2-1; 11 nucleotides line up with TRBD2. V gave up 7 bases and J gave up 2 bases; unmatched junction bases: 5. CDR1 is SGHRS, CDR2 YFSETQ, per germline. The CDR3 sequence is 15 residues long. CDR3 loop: CASVKTSGAYNEQFF. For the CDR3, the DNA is TGCGCCAGCGTGAAGACTAGCGGGGCCTACAATGAGCAGTTCTTC. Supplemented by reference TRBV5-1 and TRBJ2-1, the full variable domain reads KAGVTQTPRYLIKTRGQQVTLSCSPISGHRSVSWYQQTPGQGLQFLFEYFSETQRNKGNFPGRFSGRQFSNSRSEMNVSTLELGDSALYLCASVKTSGAYNEQFFGPGTRLTVL.

CDR3 region: CASSQGRGFQNFEQYF. The CDR3 DNA is TGTGCCAGTAGCCAAGGCAGGGGTTTTCAAAACTTCGAGCAGTACTTC. The genes are TRBV19 and TRBJ2-7; TRBD1 might be the D (6 bases). V gave up 6 bases and J gave up 6 bases, with 24 bases separating them. The germline gives CDR1 LNHDA, CDR2 SQIVND (reference sequence). The length of the CDR3 is 16 residues.

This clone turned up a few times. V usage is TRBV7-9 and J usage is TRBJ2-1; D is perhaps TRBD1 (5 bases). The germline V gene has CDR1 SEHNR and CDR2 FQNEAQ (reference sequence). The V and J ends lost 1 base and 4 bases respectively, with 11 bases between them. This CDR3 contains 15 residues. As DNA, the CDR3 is TGTGCCAGCAGCTTAGGACAGCCATCTTACAATGAGCAGTTCTTC. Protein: CASSLGQPSYNEQFF. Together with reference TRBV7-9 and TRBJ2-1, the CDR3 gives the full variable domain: DTGVSQNPRHKITKRGQNVTFRCDPISEHNRLYWYRQTLGQGPEFLTYFQNEAQLEKSRLLSDRFSAERPKGSFSTLEIQRTEQGDSAMYLCASSLGQPSYNEQFFGPGTRLTVL.

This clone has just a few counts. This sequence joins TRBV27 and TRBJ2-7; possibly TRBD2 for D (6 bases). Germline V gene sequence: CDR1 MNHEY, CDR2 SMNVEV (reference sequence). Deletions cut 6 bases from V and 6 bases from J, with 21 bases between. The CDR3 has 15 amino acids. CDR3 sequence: CASSPGWDSKFEQYV. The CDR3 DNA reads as TGTGCCAGCAGCCCAGGGTGGGACTCGAAATTCGAGCAGTACGTC.

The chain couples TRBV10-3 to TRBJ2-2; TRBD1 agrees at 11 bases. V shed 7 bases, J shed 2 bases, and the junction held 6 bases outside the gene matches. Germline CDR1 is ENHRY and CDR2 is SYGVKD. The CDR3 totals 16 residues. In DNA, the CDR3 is TGTGCCATCAACCTCGGACAGGGGGCCAACACCGGGGAGCTGTTTTTT. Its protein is CAINLGQGANTGELFF.

In DNA form, the CDR3 reads TGTGCCTGGAGTCCTAAGGGGCCGTACTATAGCAATCAGCCCCAGCATTTT. It translates to CAWSPKGPYYSNQPQHF. The chain has TRBV30 and TRBJ1-5, with a possible D match to TRBD1 (5 bases). V was shortened by 2 bases and J by 0 bases, with 17 bases between the two germline ends. This CDR3 comprises 17 residues. Germline V gene lookup returns CDR1 GTSNPN and CDR2 SVGIG (reference sequence).

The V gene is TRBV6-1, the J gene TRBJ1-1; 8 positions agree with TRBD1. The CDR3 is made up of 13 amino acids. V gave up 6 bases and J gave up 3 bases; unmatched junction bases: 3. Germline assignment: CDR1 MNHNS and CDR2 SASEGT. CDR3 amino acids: CASRTQGDTEAFF. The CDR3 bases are TGTGCCAGCAGGACACAGGGGGACACTGAAGCTTTCTTT.

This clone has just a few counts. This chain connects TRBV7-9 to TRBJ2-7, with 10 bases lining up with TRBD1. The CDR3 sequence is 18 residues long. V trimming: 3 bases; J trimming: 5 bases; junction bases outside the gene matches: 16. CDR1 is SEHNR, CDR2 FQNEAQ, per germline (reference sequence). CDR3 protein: CASSFLLPGGTGVDEQYF. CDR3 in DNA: TGTGCCAGCAGCTTTCTTCTCCCCGGGGGGACAGGGGTTGACGAGCAGTACTTC.

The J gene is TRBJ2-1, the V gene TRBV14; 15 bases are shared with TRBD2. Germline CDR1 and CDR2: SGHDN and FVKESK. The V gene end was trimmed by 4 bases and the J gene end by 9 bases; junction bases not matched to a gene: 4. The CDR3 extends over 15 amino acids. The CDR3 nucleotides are TGTGCCAGCAGCCCAGGGACTAGCGGGAGGTCTGAGCAGTTCTTC. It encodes CASSPGTSGRSEQFF.

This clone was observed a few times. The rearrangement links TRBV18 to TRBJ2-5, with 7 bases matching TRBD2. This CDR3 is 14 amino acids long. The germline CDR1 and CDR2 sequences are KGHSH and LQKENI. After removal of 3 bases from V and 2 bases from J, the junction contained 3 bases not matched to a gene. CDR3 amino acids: CASSPLGGQETQYF. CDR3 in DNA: TGTGCCAGCTCACCCCTGGGGGGGCAAGAGACCCAGTACTTC.

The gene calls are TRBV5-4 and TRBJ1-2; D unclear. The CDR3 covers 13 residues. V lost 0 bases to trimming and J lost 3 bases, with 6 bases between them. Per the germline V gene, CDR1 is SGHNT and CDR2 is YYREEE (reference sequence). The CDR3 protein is CASSLDRYYGYTF. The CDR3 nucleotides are TGTGCCAGCAGCTTGGACAGATACTATGGCTACACCTTC.

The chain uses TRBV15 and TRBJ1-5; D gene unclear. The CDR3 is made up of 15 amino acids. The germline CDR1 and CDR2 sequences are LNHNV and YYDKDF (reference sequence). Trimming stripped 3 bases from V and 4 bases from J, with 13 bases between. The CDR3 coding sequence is TGTGCCACCAGCAGCGGGCTCGGAGGGAATCAGCCCCAGCATTTT. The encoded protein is CATSSGLGGNQPQHF.

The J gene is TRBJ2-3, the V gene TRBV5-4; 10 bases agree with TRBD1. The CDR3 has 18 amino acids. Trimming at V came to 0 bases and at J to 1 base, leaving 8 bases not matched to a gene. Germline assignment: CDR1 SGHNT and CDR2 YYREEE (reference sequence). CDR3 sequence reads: CASSLALRGQGGTDTQYF. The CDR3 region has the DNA TGTGCCAGCAGCTTGGCCCTACGAGGACAGGGGGGCACAGATACGCAGTATTTT.

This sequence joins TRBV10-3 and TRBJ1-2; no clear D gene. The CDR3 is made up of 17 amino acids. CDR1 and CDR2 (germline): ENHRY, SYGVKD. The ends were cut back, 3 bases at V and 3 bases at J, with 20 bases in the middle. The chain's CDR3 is CAISDPGTSTSHYGYTF. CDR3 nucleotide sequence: TGTGCCATCAGTGATCCGGGAACGAGCACTAGCCACTATGGCTACACCTTC.

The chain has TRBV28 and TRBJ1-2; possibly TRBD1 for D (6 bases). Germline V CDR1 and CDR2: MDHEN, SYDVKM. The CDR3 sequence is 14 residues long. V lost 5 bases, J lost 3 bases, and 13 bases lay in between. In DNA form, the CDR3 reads TGTGCCAGCAGTCCCCAACCAGGGGACTATGGCTACACCTTC. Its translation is CASSPQPGDYGYTF.

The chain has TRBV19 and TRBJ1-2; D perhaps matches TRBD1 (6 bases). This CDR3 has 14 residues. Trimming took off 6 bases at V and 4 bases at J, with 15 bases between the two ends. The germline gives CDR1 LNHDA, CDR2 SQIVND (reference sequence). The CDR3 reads CASSVRTAIYGYTF. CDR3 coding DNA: TGTGCCAGTAGCGTCAGGACAGCGATCTATGGCTACACCTTC.

This CDR3 reads CASSIGSGRVEGSYNEQFF. The CDR3 nucleotides read TGTGCCAGTAGTATAGGGTCCGGGAGGGTAGAAGGTTCCTACAATGAGCAGTTCTTC. The chain joins TRBV19 to TRBJ2-1, with TRBD2 identical over 8 bases. This CDR3 comprises 19 residues. The germline CDR1 and CDR2 sequences are LNHDA and SQIVND (reference sequence). V lost 1 base and J lost 1; bases outside the gene matches: 12.